This T cell receptor (beta chain) was identified in a study of blood T cell repertoires in COVID-19. Overall study: Sites in the United States, Italy and Spain provided acute and convalescent COVID-19 samples.

The ends lost 2 bases at V and 8 bases at J; junction bases unmatched: 7. Germline CDR1 and CDR2: MDHEN and SYDVKM. The CDR3 runs 14 residues. As handled by the study authors: Nucleated cell counts were estimated from reference gene primer amplification. This table comes from immunoSEQ multiplex PCR, and its TCRdb copy is limited to in-frame clones, with some not included. For V, J and clone size, that table is used; D and trimming come from the DNA. The repertoire has about 58,000 clones, more than 60% of them found once; the top ten carry under 5%. The clonotype was recovered from a human donor in a cohort sampled during active COVID-19. V is TRBV28 and J is TRBJ1-2; 8 positions match TRBD1. What was sequenced was peripheral blood. CDR3 region: CASSLGGQVKGYTF. As DNA, the CDR3 is TGTGCCAGCAGTTTAGGGGGACAGGTCAAAGGCTACACCTTC.